This T cell receptor beta chain was obtained from a study of blood T cell repertoires in COVID-19. Two negative PCRs, clearance, or symptom resolution characterized the recovered Cohort 3 donors. The germline CDR1 and CDR2 sequences are SGDLS and YYNGEE. The trim removed 4 bases at V and 5 bases at J, leaving 8 bases unmatched. CDR3 length equals 18 residues. Measured with immunoSEQ multiplex PCR; TCRdb has only the in-frame clones, and not every one. In the table there are hundreds of thousands of clones, 85% to 90% of which are singletons. This sequence was found in a woman aged 45 to 65 who had recovered from COVID-19. Material for sequencing was PBMCs or T cells enriched from blood (not recorded which). The chain carries TRBV9 and TRBJ2-2; the match to TRBD2 covers 16 bases. The CDR3 bases are TGTGCCAGCAGCCTTGGGACTAGCGGGAGGGCTATTACCGGGGAGCTGTTTTTT. Translation: CASSLGTSGRAITGELFF.